This entry is about one T cell receptor beta chain. The antigen is not known. V lost 0 bases, J lost 3 bases, and 3 bases stayed unmatched. This CDR3 has 15 residues. From germline, CDR1 is SGHNT and CDR2 YYREEE (reference sequence). The sample originates from a study of cytomegalovirus exposure and HLA in healthy donors. Researchers ran the PCR with 60 Vbeta and 13 Jbeta primers. Original processing methods: An analysis that came later counted some 85 million unique TCR beta chains, 10 million to 12 million shared. Profiling relied on immunoSEQ multiplex PCR, and the TCRdb table lists in-frame clones only, not all of them. The V and J calls and clone size were taken over from that table, and D and trimming were inferred from the DNA. The data hold more than 85,000 clones, with about four fifths observed a single time. Findings of the study overall: What a later analysis reportedly showed was that an Asian-associated ancestry cluster had fewer N-insertions than the roughly 670-donor mean.

V gene TRBV5-4 combines with J gene TRBJ1-5, with 7 bases identical to TRBD1. The receptor comes from a female donor in good health and CMV-seropositive. Sequenced sample: PBMCs. CDR3 sequence (DNA): TGTGCCAGCAGCTTGGGGGGACAGATCAATCAGCCCCAGCATTTT. Protein product: CASSLGGQINQPQHF.